This paragraph reports one T cell receptor (beta chain). From germline, CDR1 is SGHRS and CDR2 YFSETQ. The length of the CDR3 is 16 residues. V lost 4 bases and J 0 bases, leaving 15 bases between the germline ends. This table comes from immunoSEQ multiplex PCR, and its TCRdb copy is limited to in-frame clones, with some not included. The sample consists of about 150,000 clones, 87% of them appearing once. The data originate from a study of radiation and T cells in renal cell carcinoma. Regarding time point: blood 2 weeks post-SBRT. Documented treatment: 15 Gy SBRT to primary tumor, nephrectomy 4 weeks later.

This sequence joins TRBV5-1 and TRBJ2-3; tentatively, D is TRBD2 (6 bases). The sequence came from a woman between 45 and 65 years old with renal cell carcinoma. This specimen was blood, taken from a patient whose treatment included radiotherapy and nephrectomy. In DNA, the CDR3 is TGCGCCAGCAGCCCGGGGACTCCCTCAAGCACAGATACGCAGTATTTT. Residues: CASSPGTPSSTDTQYF.